Below, one T cell receptor (beta chain) is given with its context. CDR1 and CDR2 (germline): LNHNV, YYDKDF (reference sequence). There are 18 residues in the CDR3. The V end was cut by 1 base, the J end by 4 bases, with 20 bases between. Per the authors' pipeline: Quantification of nucleated cells was approximated via reference gene primer amplification. Libraries were prepared by immunoSEQ multiplex PCR; TCRdb keeps only in-frame clonotypes and omits some of them. V and J calls plus clone size are reproduced from that table; the DNA served to infer D and trimming. The repertoire has 130,000 to 150,000 clones, approximately 84% of them found once; the top ten carry 5.5% to 7%. These data are taken from a study of blood T cell repertoires in COVID-19. Overall study: Acute-phase and convalescent COVID-19 samples originated in the United States, Italy and Spain. Sources were T cells, B-cell-depleted T cells, or PBMCs; the material itself was cDNA or gDNA.

The sequencing sample was made of peripheral blood. The rearrangement links TRBV15 to TRBJ2-1; D unclear. The origin of this receptor is a human donor in a cohort sampled during active COVID-19. The CDR3 region is CATSRGIGLKQLYNEQFF. Written as DNA, the CDR3 is TGTGCCACCAGCAGAGGGATAGGCTTAAAACAGCTTTACAATGAGCAGTTCTTC.